This TCR beta chain was found in a study of Graves' ophthalmopathy and Graves' hyperthyroidism (dated by TCRdb to 2017 to 2018). Background for the entire study: Peripheral blood samples were taken at the time of initial diagnosis, before any treatment was given. In total, 135 blood samples were TCR-sequenced: 43 ophthalmopathy, approximately 80 hyperthyroidism and roughly 17 hyperthyroidism-to-ophthalmopathy patients. The study used signatures of the TCR beta repertoire to tell Graves' ophthalmopathy apart from Graves' hyperthyroidism and to predict which patients would progress to ophthalmopathy. Following sampling, methimazole starting at 30 mg daily was administered to hyperthyroidism patients, and high-dose intravenous methylprednisolone was administered to ophthalmopathy patients. To explore V-J signatures that distinguish ophthalmopathy from hyperthyroidism, a discovery set of about a hundred patients was enrolled, made up of about 40 with ophthalmopathy and 57 with stable hyperthyroidism. The independent validation cohort included 18 hyperthyroidism patients plus 17 patients who later progressed from hyperthyroidism to ophthalmopathy. In six or seven hyperthyroidism patients, the T-cell repertoires found in thyroid tissue were compared with those found in blood. Study-level results and caveats: Among expanded thyroid clonotypes with frequency above 0.001, most also showed up in blood, which suggests that blood repertoires may reflect the thyroid immune response. Ophthalmopathy was separated from stable hyperthyroidism by the 13-signature model with more than 85% sensitivity and approximately 84% specificity in cross-validation and with 80%/75% in the test set. No statistical method was used to set the sample size in advance, and the investigators knew which group each participant was assigned to. In validation, the model predicted ophthalmopathy progression with 70.59% sensitivity and roughly 72% specificity; some twelve predicted patients were CT-confirmed with GO in a median of roughly 6.8 months.

For repertoire sequencing, TCR beta CDR3 regions were amplified from RNA transcripts. The first round was an RT-PCR using HTBI primers with the Qiagen OneStep RT-PCR kit, and this first round was followed by a second-round multiplex PCR, then size selection and purification. The libraries underwent paired-end sequencing with 100 bp reads on an Illumina HiSeq2000. Per the authors' processing: SOAPnuke was used for read processing, and reads with adapters, uncalled bases, a mean Phred below 15, or no exact constant-primer or identifier match were discarded. High-quality paired reads were merged with COPE v1.2.5. Clonotypes were defined as unique nucleotide sequences and were aligned to IMGT TRB V, D and J references using MiTCR v1.1. The analysis was limited to V-J combinations with a frequency above 0.0001, which together covered over 99% of the repertoires. For each V-J combination, a TCR clonal expansion and chaos score was defined as F50 clonal expansion divided by the chaos observed in the TCRdist matrix. Welch's t-statistics and random forest were used to reduce the features to about 12 V-J combinations, which were then used as input to a naive Bayes classifier. Thyroid-blood repertoire similarity was quantified with the Morisita-Horn index. TCRdb passed the public sequencing reads through fastp at Q25 and MiXCR, retaining productive beta sequences. Each entry is one CDR3 protein sequence, shown with its most common DNA and genes. TCRdb assigned the V and J calls; the authors' analysis was not used. The sample table contains some 350,000 distinct CDR3 sequences; only one count was recorded for about a sixth of them. 2.4% of the sample goes to the ten largest clones.

A patient counted as having stable hyperthyroidism if there was no progression to ophthalmopathy within 18 months of follow-up. Patients with hyperthyroidism were aged 18 to 65 years, had been newly diagnosed, and had a disease duration of less than 2 months. Patients were excluded if they had other autoimmune diseases, uncontrolled infections, pregnancy or lactation. Diagnosis relied on clinical symptoms, serum thyroxine, TRAb, thyroid ultrasound and orbital computed tomography. Ficoll-Paque density gradient centrifugation was used to isolate PBMCs from about 9 ml of fresh peripheral blood. Trizol reagent was used to extract the total RNA, and its quality was then checked on an Agilent 2100 Bioanalyzer. This clonotype was observed at least ten times. Its antigen target is currently unknown. No quality values exist for individual bases; no much larger clone is one base distant. The receptor was isolated from an adult woman with stable Graves' hyperthyroidism. The sample comprised peripheral blood.

The sequenced DNA is TGTGCCAGCGACTCCAGCGGGAGGGCCGTCGGGGAGCTGTTTTTT. It translates as CASDSSGRAVGELFF. In this chain, TRBV11-2 is recombined with TRBJ2-2, and 10 junctional nucleotides match TRBD2. Its CDR3 holds 15 amino acids, cysteine through phenylalanine. Only the CDR3 part of the read is kept: 45 bases, read in frame from the first base. Trimming accounts for 8 bases at V and 7 bases at J, while the number of junction bases matched to no gene is 10. CDR1 and CDR2 are read off the germline V gene as SGHAT and FQNNGV.